Here is one T cell receptor beta chain with its context. Trimming pared 4 bases from V and 3 bases from J, leaving 13 bases between. CDR3 length: 14 residues. The germline V gene has CDR1 MNHEY and CDR2 SMNVEV (reference sequence). This specimen comes from a study of shared clonotypes between healthy human individuals. An approximately 200 ng quantity of DNA, 29,000 or so T cell genomes, went into the sorted-subset replicate PCRs. Some clones are missing from TCRdb's copy, which holds only in-frame ones; the method was immunoSEQ multiplex PCR. The sample records around 700,000 clones, about three quarters being singletons.

The source of this sequence is a woman in her twenties or thirties in good health. V and J are TRBV27 and TRBJ2-7; the D is unclear. Input material: memory CD4+ T cells sorted from blood. Subset reported: CD45RA-negative fraction. The CDR3: CASSSPSDHYEQYF. The CDR3 DNA reads TGTGCCAGCAGTTCCCCCTCGGACCACTACGAGCAGTACTTC.